This is a list of T cell receptor beta chains from one sample in a study of beta chain features in type 1 diabetes. TCRdb's copy holds only in-frame clones and misses some; the assay was immunoSEQ multiplex PCR. Altogether some 350,000 clones are present, around 10% being singletons, with the ten largest covering less than 0.65%. Sample: central memory CD4+ T cells from blood. Receptor source: a man younger than 40 with type 1 diabetes. Both conserved end residues are part of each CDR3. The order of the fields is clone size, CDR3 length, D gene, V gene, J gene, CDR3 protein, CDR3 DNA. A D gene is named only where the DNA matches it firmly. The size field is filled for only some rows; it gives once, few, many or a size class.

clone size: .
CDR3 length: 14
D gene: .
V gene: TRBV4-3
J gene: TRBJ2-5
CDR3 protein: CASSQAVAPRTQYF
CDR3 DNA: TGCGCCAGCAGCCAAGCAGTAGCGCCTCGGACCCAGTACTTC

clone size: few
CDR3 length: 14
D gene: .
V gene: TRBV6-5
J gene: TRBJ2-3
CDR3 protein: CASSYSHSTDTQYF
CDR3 DNA: TGTGCCAGCAGTTACTCGCACAGCACAGATACGCAGTATTTT

clone size: many
CDR3 length: 15
D gene: .
V gene: TRBV7-2
J gene: TRBJ2-5
CDR3 protein: CASSLFLSAQETQYF
CDR3 DNA: TGTGCCAGCAGCTTATTTCTCAGTGCTCAAGAGACCCAGTACTTC

clone size: few
CDR3 length: 16
D gene: .
V gene: TRBV21-1
J gene: TRBJ2-7
CDR3 protein: CASGRRGPYGIYEQYF
CDR3 DNA: TGTGCCAGCGGTCGCAGGGGGCCTTACGGAATCTACGAGCAGTACTTC

clone size: few
CDR3 length: 15
D gene: .
V gene: TRBV5-1
J gene: TRBJ2-4
CDR3 protein: CASSPITSSNNIQYF
CDR3 DNA: TGCGCCAGCAGCCCAATTACTAGTTCAAACAACATTCAGTACTTC

clone size: .
CDR3 length: 14
D gene: .
V gene: TRBV28
J gene: TRBJ1-5
CDR3 protein: CASRGPAATQPQHF
CDR3 DNA: TGTGCCAGCAGGGGCCCAGCAGCGACTCAGCCCCAGCATTTT

clone size: few
CDR3 length: 14
D gene: TRBD1
V gene: TRBV13
J gene: TRBJ1-2
CDR3 protein: CASSSDRGQGGYTF
CDR3 DNA: TGTGCCAGCAGCAGCGACAGGGGGCAAGGTGGCTACACCTTC

clone size: .
CDR3 length: 16
D gene: .
V gene: TRBV9
J gene: TRBJ1-2
CDR3 protein: CASSVGAASNSYGYTF
CDR3 DNA: TGTGCCAGCAGCGTAGGAGCAGCGTCCAATTCTTATGGCTACACCTTC

clone size: few
CDR3 length: 15
D gene: .
V gene: TRBV4-3
J gene: TRBJ2-3
CDR3 protein: CASSQVWQSTDTQYF
CDR3 DNA: TGCGCCAGCAGCCAAGTGTGGCAGAGCACAGATACGCAGTATTTT

clone size: .
CDR3 length: 12
D gene: .
V gene: TRBV6-5
J gene: TRBJ2-3
CDR3 protein: CASSRGLDTQYF
CDR3 DNA: TGTGCCAGCAGTCGGGGCCTTGATACGCAGTATTTT

clone size: .
CDR3 length: 16
D gene: .
V gene: TRBV28
J gene: TRBJ1-2
CDR3 protein: CASSSVGTGNNYGYTF
CDR3 DNA: TGCGCCAGCAGTTCCGTCGGGACCGGTAATAACTATGGCTACACCTTC

clone size: .
CDR3 length: 13
D gene: .
V gene: TRBV10-1
J gene: TRBJ2-7
CDR3 protein: CASSERIGYEQYF
CDR3 DNA: TGCGCCAGCAGTGAGAGGATTGGGTACGAGCAGTACTTC

clone size: few
CDR3 length: 12
D gene: .
V gene: TRBV18
J gene: TRBJ2-7
CDR3 protein: CASSPRGYEQYF
CDR3 DNA: TGTGCCAGCTCACCACGGGGGTACGAGCAGTACTTC

clone size: .
CDR3 length: 13
D gene: .
V gene: TRBV28
J gene: TRBJ1-2
CDR3 protein: CASNSEGKNGYTF
CDR3 DNA: TGTGCCAGCAATTCGGAAGGGAAGAATGGCTACACCTTC

clone size: .
CDR3 length: 12
D gene: .
V gene: TRBV7-9
J gene: TRBJ2-1
CDR3 protein: CASSFSGAEQFF
CDR3 DNA: TGTGCCAGCAGCTTTAGTGGGGCAGAGCAGTTCTTC

clone size: many
CDR3 length: 16
D gene: .
V gene: TRBV28
J gene: TRBJ2-4
CDR3 protein: CASSSGATTAKNIQYF
CDR3 DNA: TGTGCCAGCAGTTCGGGAGCGACTACGGCCAAAAACATTCAGTACTTC

clone size: many
CDR3 length: 18
D gene: .
V gene: TRBV2
J gene: TRBJ2-4
CDR3 protein: CASSNRAFIGVGKNIQYF
CDR3 DNA: TGTGCCAGCAGTAACAGGGCTTTTATCGGGGTAGGCAAAAACATTCAGTACTTC

clone size: few
CDR3 length: 14
D gene: TRBD1
V gene: TRBV11-2
J gene: TRBJ2-7
CDR3 protein: CASSRQGSSYEQYF
CDR3 DNA: TGTGCCAGCAGTAGACAGGGGTCGAGTTACGAGCAGTACTTC

clone size: .
CDR3 length: 17
D gene: TRBD2
V gene: TRBV4-1
J gene: TRBJ2-2
CDR3 protein: CASSQDGSGMNTGELFF
CDR3 DNA: TGCGCCAGCAGCCAAGATGGTAGCGGGATGAACACCGGGGAGCTGTTTTTT

clone size: .
CDR3 length: 14
D gene: .
V gene: TRBV4-1
J gene: TRBJ1-5
CDR3 protein: CASSQQRGVQPQHF
CDR3 DNA: TGCGCCAGCAGCCAACAGCGGGGGGTCCAGCCCCAGCATTTT

clone size: few
CDR3 length: 16
D gene: .
V gene: TRBV2
J gene: TRBJ2-6
CDR3 protein: CASERRFTTGANVLTF
CDR3 DNA: TGTGCCAGCGAACGAAGGTTCACAACTGGGGCCAACGTCCTGACTTTC

clone size: .
CDR3 length: 14
D gene: .
V gene: TRBV28
J gene: TRBJ2-5
CDR3 protein: CASSTRAEQETQYF
CDR3 DNA: TGTGCCAGCAGTACCCGGGCGGAACAAGAGACCCAGTACTTC

clone size: few
CDR3 length: 14
D gene: .
V gene: TRBV6-5
J gene: TRBJ2-3
CDR3 protein: CASSQQGVRDTQYF
CDR3 DNA: TGTGCCAGCAGTCAACAGGGAGTAAGGGATACGCAGTATTTT

clone size: .
CDR3 length: 14
D gene: TRBD1
V gene: TRBV4-1
J gene: TRBJ1-1
CDR3 protein: CASSQAGGGTEAFF
CDR3 DNA: TGCGCCAGCAGCCAGGCAGGGGGGGGCACTGAAGCTTTCTTT

clone size: .
CDR3 length: 16
D gene: TRBD2
V gene: TRBV9
J gene: TRBJ2-3
CDR3 protein: CASSVTSGIRTDTQYF
CDR3 DNA: TGTGCCAGCAGCGTCACTAGCGGGATCCGCACAGATACGCAGTATTTT

clone size: .
CDR3 length: 16
D gene: TRBD1
V gene: TRBV18
J gene: TRBJ1-1
CDR3 protein: CASSLYTLTGDTEAFF
CDR3 DNA: TGTGCCAGCTCACTCTATACACTGACAGGGGACACTGAAGCTTTCTTT

clone size: many
CDR3 length: 16
D gene: TRBD1
V gene: TRBV15
J gene: TRBJ1-4
CDR3 protein: CATSRDSGTGREKLFF
CDR3 DNA: TGTGCCACCAGCAGAGATTCCGGGACAGGGCGTGAAAAACTGTTTTTT

clone size: few
CDR3 length: 15
D gene: .
V gene: TRBV18
J gene: TRBJ2-7
CDR3 protein: CASSQDDRSSYEQYF
CDR3 DNA: TGTGCCAGCAGCCAAGATGACAGAAGCTCCTACGAGCAGTACTTC

clone size: .
CDR3 length: 14
D gene: TRBD1
V gene: TRBV5-1
J gene: TRBJ2-3
CDR3 protein: CASSQGDSADTQYF
CDR3 DNA: TGCGCCAGCAGCCAAGGGGACAGTGCTGATACGCAGTATTTT

clone size: few
CDR3 length: 14
D gene: .
V gene: TRBV5-1
J gene: TRBJ2-1
CDR3 protein: CASSLAALDNEQFF
CDR3 DNA: TGCGCCAGCAGCTTGGCCGCACTAGACAATGAGCAGTTCTTC

clone size: few
CDR3 length: 13
D gene: .
V gene: TRBV28
J gene: TRBJ1-4
CDR3 protein: CASSRQVNEKLFF
CDR3 DNA: TGTGCCAGCAGCCGACAGGTTAATGAAAAACTGTTTTTT

clone size: .
CDR3 length: 15
D gene: .
V gene: TRBV4-3
J gene: TRBJ2-7
CDR3 protein: CASSQDKLPLYEQYF
CDR3 DNA: TGCGCCAGCAGCCAAGATAAACTTCCGCTCTACGAGCAGTACTTC

clone size: many
CDR3 length: 13
D gene: TRBD2
V gene: TRBV7-9
J gene: TRBJ2-3
CDR3 protein: CASSLSGGDTQYF
CDR3 DNA: TGTGCCAGCAGCTTATCCGGGGGGGATACGCAGTATTTT

clone size: .
CDR3 length: 18
D gene: .
V gene: TRBV4-3
J gene: TRBJ2-4
CDR3 protein: CASSQHRGGMLAKNIQYF
CDR3 DNA: TGCGCCAGCAGCCAACACAGGGGGGGGATGCTAGCCAAAAACATTCAGTACTTC

clone size: .
CDR3 length: 13
D gene: .
V gene: TRBV11-3
J gene: TRBJ2-1
CDR3 protein: CASSLGQENEQFF
CDR3 DNA: TGTGCCAGCAGCTTAGGCCAGGAGAATGAGCAGTTCTTC

clone size: .
CDR3 length: 14
D gene: TRBD1
V gene: TRBV6-1
J gene: TRBJ1-5
CDR3 protein: CASSEAGGRQPQHF
CDR3 DNA: TGTGCCAGCAGTGAAGCAGGGGGCCGTCAGCCCCAGCATTTT

clone size: .
CDR3 length: 18
D gene: TRBD1
V gene: TRBV6-1
J gene: TRBJ1-4
CDR3 protein: CASCAGTGRWGSNEKLFF
CDR3 DNA: TGTGCCAGCTGTGCCGGGACAGGCAGGTGGGGATCTAATGAAAAACTGTTTTTT

clone size: few
CDR3 length: 14
D gene: .
V gene: TRBV9
J gene: TRBJ2-3
CDR3 protein: CASTPVGVTDTQYF
CDR3 DNA: TGTGCCAGCACCCCTGTGGGCGTCACAGATACGCAGTATTTT

clone size: .
CDR3 length: 16
D gene: TRBD1
V gene: TRBV28
J gene: TRBJ1-4
CDR3 protein: CASSSPRQGTNEKLFF
CDR3 DNA: TGTGCCAGCAGCTCCCCCAGACAGGGGACTAATGAAAAACTGTTTTTT

clone size: .
CDR3 length: 14
D gene: .
V gene: TRBV11-2
J gene: TRBJ1-1
CDR3 protein: CASSVKRIHTEAFF
CDR3 DNA: TGTGCCAGCAGCGTAAAACGGATACACACTGAAGCTTTCTTT

clone size: many
CDR3 length: 14
D gene: TRBD2
V gene: TRBV30
J gene: TRBJ2-7
CDR3 protein: CAWSTSGSSYEQYF
CDR3 DNA: TGTGCCTGGAGTACCAGCGGGAGTTCCTACGAGCAGTACTTC

clone size: .
CDR3 length: 14
D gene: .
V gene: TRBV29-1
J gene: TRBJ2-1
CDR3 protein: CSVGQDHSYNEQFF
CDR3 DNA: TGCAGCGTTGGGCAGGACCACTCCTACAATGAGCAGTTCTTC

clone size: few
CDR3 length: 12
D gene: .
V gene: TRBV11-2
J gene: TRBJ2-5
CDR3 protein: CASSLRWETQYF
CDR3 DNA: TGTGCCAGCAGCTTAAGATGGGAGACCCAGTACTTC

clone size: few
CDR3 length: 13
D gene: TRBD1
V gene: TRBV30
J gene: TRBJ1-5
CDR3 protein: CAWSRTGQQPQHF
CDR3 DNA: TGTGCCTGGAGTCGGACAGGGCAACAGCCCCAGCATTTT

clone size: few
CDR3 length: 14
D gene: TRBD1
V gene: TRBV11-2
J gene: TRBJ1-2
CDR3 protein: CASSLVLGTDGYTF
CDR3 DNA: TGTGCCAGCAGCTTAGTGTTAGGGACAGATGGCTACACCTTC

clone size: .
CDR3 length: 15
D gene: .
V gene: TRBV7-2
J gene: TRBJ2-5
CDR3 protein: CASSPGNSGQETQYF
CDR3 DNA: TGTGCCAGCAGCCCCGGGAATAGCGGTCAAGAGACCCAGTACTTC

clone size: .
CDR3 length: 12
D gene: .
V gene: TRBV30
J gene: TRBJ1-2
CDR3 protein: CAWTPDSYGYTF
CDR3 DNA: TGTGCCTGGACCCCGGACAGCTATGGCTACACCTTC

clone size: .
CDR3 length: 14
D gene: .
V gene: TRBV14
J gene: TRBJ2-3
CDR3 protein: CASSQDPGADTQYF
CDR3 DNA: TGTGCCAGCAGCCAAGATCCCGGGGCAGATACGCAGTATTTT

clone size: few
CDR3 length: 13
D gene: TRBD1
V gene: TRBV4-2
J gene: TRBJ2-2
CDR3 protein: CASRTGGTGELFF
CDR3 DNA: TGTGCCAGCAGGACAGGGGGCACCGGGGAGCTGTTTTTT

clone size: .
CDR3 length: 13
D gene: .
V gene: TRBV28
J gene: TRBJ1-5
CDR3 protein: CATLQMDQGPQHF
CDR3 DNA: TGTGCCACCTTACAGATGGATCAAGGGCCCCAGCATTTT

clone size: few
CDR3 length: 16
D gene: TRBD1
V gene: TRBV5-6
J gene: TRBJ2-2
CDR3 protein: CASSSRDRWNTGELFF
CDR3 DNA: TGTGCCAGCAGCTCTCGGGACAGGTGGAACACCGGGGAGCTGTTTTTT

clone size: few
CDR3 length: 15
D gene: TRBD2
V gene: TRBV6-5
J gene: TRBJ2-3
CDR3 protein: CASGRDYRTADTQYF
CDR3 DNA: TGTGCCAGCGGCCGGGACTACCGGACGGCTGATACGCAGTATTTT

clone size: few
CDR3 length: 14
D gene: .
V gene: TRBV11-1
J gene: TRBJ2-2
CDR3 protein: CASSLAGTAGELFF
CDR3 DNA: TGTGCCAGCAGCTTAGCCGGGACCGCCGGGGAGCTGTTTTTT

clone size: .
CDR3 length: 13
D gene: TRBD2
V gene: TRBV27
J gene: TRBJ2-1
CDR3 protein: CASREGYYNEQFF
CDR3 DNA: TGTGCCAGCCGGGAGGGCTACTACAATGAGCAGTTCTTC

clone size: many
CDR3 length: 13
D gene: TRBD2
V gene: TRBV30
J gene: TRBJ2-5
CDR3 protein: CAWRTSGRETQYF
CDR3 DNA: TGTGCCTGGCGGACTAGCGGGAGGGAGACCCAGTACTTC